A single sample is the source of the 21 T cell receptor beta chains below, sequenced in a study of CD8+ T cells in alopecia areata. After isolation, RNA underwent reverse transcription to generate cDNA as the sequencing template. TCRdb's copy holds only in-frame clones and misses some; the assay was immunoSEQ multiplex PCR. Of 140,000 or so clones in the sample, about 47% are singletons; the top ten hold about 1%. Source: CD4+ T cells sorted from blood, taken at week 0. Receptors originate from a human donor with alopecia areata.

This clone was observed a handful of times. J is TRBJ2-7 and V is TRBV21-1; TRBD2 reflects the table's D call only, with no check against the DNA. TRBV21-1 is described as a pseudogene. This CDR3 has 15 residues. The CDR3 region has the DNA TGTGCCAGCAGCAAAGAACCCGAGGGCTCCTACGAGCAGTACTTC. This translates into CASSKEPEGSYEQYF.

The table lists this clone with a few counts. The J gene is TRBJ1-4, the V gene TRBV18; D is uncertain. With 1 base removed from V and 3 bases from J, the gap between germline ends came to 6 bases. The CDR3 runs 14 residues. Germline-derived CDR1 and CDR2 are KGHSH and LQKENI. The CDR3, as DNA: TGTGCCAGCTCACCACAGCAGGCTAATGAAAAACTGTTTTTT. It is translated as CASSPQQANEKLFF. The whole variable domain, filled in from reference TRBV18 and TRBJ1-4, reads NAGVMQNPRHLVRRRGQEARLRCSPMKGHSHVYWYRQLPEEGLKFMVYLQKENIIDESGMPKERFSAEFPKEGPSILRIQQVVRGDSAAYFCASSPQQANEKLFFGSGTQLSVL.

The chain uses TRBV5-1 and TRBJ2-5; D uncertain. Trimming cost V 2 bases and J 3 bases, with 8 bases left between them. The CDR3 consists of 13 residues. From germline, CDR1 is SGHRS and CDR2 YFSETQ. The CDR3 DNA reads as TGCGCCAGCAGCTTCAGGCGCAAAGAGACCCAGTACTTC. Translated, it gives CASSFRRKETQYF.

The chain is built from TRBV29-1 and TRBJ2-3, with 10 bases fitting TRBD1. The germline V gene encodes CDR1 SQVTM and CDR2 ANQGSEA. The junction had 2 bases not matched to a gene; V was cut back by 4 bases and J by 1 base. The CDR3 is 14 amino acids. In DNA form, the CDR3 reads TGCAGCGTTGGGGACAGGGGTGGCACAGATACGCAGTATTTT. This translates into CSVGDRGGTDTQYF.

This clone was seen a handful of times. This chain joins TRBV28 and TRBJ2-7; no reliable D call. This CDR3 comprises 11 residues. Germline V gene sequence: CDR1 MDHEN, CDR2 SYDVKM. Trimming took 6 bases from V and 4 from J, leaving 7 bases between them. The CDR3, as DNA: TGTGCCAGCAGAACCGTTTACGAGCAGTACTTC. It codes for CASRTVYEQYF.

V is TRBV2 and J is TRBJ2-1, with D uncertain. V gave up 8 bases and J gave up 1 base, with 6 bases separating them. Germline V gene data show CDR1 as SNHLY and CDR2 as FYNNEI. The CDR3 consists of 12 residues. CDR3 in amino acids: CASSESYNEQFF. The CDR3 coding sequence is TGTGCCAGCTCAGAGTCCTACAATGAGCAGTTCTTC.

This clone was picked up one time. J is TRBJ2-1 and V is TRBV15, with D maybe TRBD1 (6 bases). The V end lost 1 base, the J end lost 2 bases, and 9 bases lay between the germline ends. The germline CDR1 and CDR2 sequences are LNHNV and YYDKDF (reference sequence). This CDR3 has 15 amino acids. The CDR3 bases are TGTGCCACCAGCAGAGGAAGGACAGCCTACAATGAGCAGTTCTTC. Translating it yields CATSRGRTAYNEQFF.

Details on this clone: This specimen includes other DNA sequences encoding the same CDR3. J is TRBJ2-5 and V is TRBV5-4; D call uncertain. There are 13 residues in the CDR3. V shed 0 bases and J shed 5 bases, with 8 bases lying between them. Germline values: CDR1 SGHNT, CDR2 YYREEE (reference sequence). In DNA form, the CDR3 reads TGTGCCAGCAGCTTGGACCCACGGGAGACCCAGTACTTC. Amino acids: CASSLDPRETQYF.

The rearrangement uses TRBV29-1 and TRBJ2-7; TRBD1 aligns across 9 bases. Trimming took 6 bases from V and 3 from J; bases not matched to a gene: 6. This CDR3 is 13 amino acids long. The germline CDR1 and CDR2 sequences are SQVTM and ANQGSEA. Written as DNA, the CDR3 is TGCAGCGTCGACCGGGGACAGGGCTACGAGCAGTACTTC. Protein sequence: CSVDRGQGYEQYF.

The chain combines TRBV6-6 with TRBJ2-7; unclear D gene. V was trimmed by 0 bases and J by 5 bases, leaving 11 bases between them. The CDR3 is 14 residues long. CDR1 is MNHNY, CDR2 SVGAGI, per germline (reference sequence). This CDR3 reads CASSYSSRSDEQYF. The DNA for the CDR3 is TGTGCCAGCAGTTACTCGAGCCGTTCCGACGAGCAGTACTTC.

Only a few counts were recorded for this clone. The chain combines TRBV5-4 with TRBJ2-1; 9 nucleotides agree with TRBD2. The CDR3 length is 15 residues. The ends lost 1 base at V and 4 bases at J; junction bases unmatched: 3. CDR1 SGHNT and CDR2 YYREEE come from the germline V gene (reference sequence). The chain's CDR3 is CASSLSSGTYNEQFF. The CDR3 coding sequence is TGTGCCAGCAGCTTGTCTAGCGGGACTTACAATGAGCAGTTCTTC.

This clone showed up just once. A read error is likely, as this CDR3 ends without the conserved phenylalanine or tryptophan. It is unclear where the CDR3 begins or ends on the DNA, so no DNA is shown, and the CDR3 is as TCRdb lists it. The chain is built from TRBV5-1 and TRBJ2-7. The CDR3 totals 8 residues, both ends included. Germline-derived CDR1 and CDR2 are SGHRS and YFSETQ. Here the CDR3 reads CASSPPGD.

This rearrangement joins TRBV30 to TRBJ2-5; 7 nucleotides match TRBD2. V lost 0 bases and J lost 6; bases outside the gene matches: 4. Per germline, CDR1 GTSNPN and CDR2 SVGIG (reference sequence). CDR3 length: 13 residues. In DNA form, the CDR3 reads TGTGCCTGGAGTGTGGGAGGGTGGAAGACCCAGTACTTC. Protein: CAWSVGGWKTQYF.

V and J are TRBV15 and TRBJ1-3; D gene ambiguous. V gave up 0 bases and J gave up 0 bases, with 12 bases separating them. Per germline, CDR1 LNHNV and CDR2 YYDKDF (reference sequence). CDR3 length equals 17 residues. The CDR3 loop reads CATSRDLSKSSGNTIYF. In DNA, the CDR3 is TGTGCCACCAGCAGAGATTTAAGCAAGAGCTCTGGAAACACCATATATTTT.

This clone was detected only a few times. The chain carries TRBV6-6 and TRBJ2-7, with D uncertain. Germline V gene data show CDR1 as MNHNY and CDR2 as SVGAGI (reference sequence). V was cut by 6 bases and J by 2 bases, with 17 bases left in between. The length of the CDR3 is 15 residues. The CDR3 region is CASSLGSSPPYEQYF. Written as DNA, the CDR3 is TGTGCCAGCAGCCTTGGGTCCTCTCCCCCCTACGAGCAGTACTTC.

CDR3 sequence: CASPRDRRYNEQFF. The CDR3 DNA follows: TGTGCCAGCCCCCGGGACAGGCGGTACAATGAGCAGTTCTTC. The gene calls are TRBV27 and TRBJ2-1, with 8 bases matching TRBD1. With 8 bases clipped from V and 4 bases from J, the junction kept 7 bases outside the gene matches. This CDR3 contains 14 residues. Germline CDR1 and CDR2: MNHEY and SMNVEV (reference sequence).

The J gene is TRBJ2-1, the V gene TRBV30; 8 bases match TRBD2. There are 13 residues in the CDR3. Unmatched junction bases numbered 10, after V lost 0 bases and J lost 15 bases. Germline V gives CDR1 GTSNPN, CDR2 SVGIG (reference sequence). The CDR3 DNA follows: TGTGCCTGGAGTGTACGGGTGGGGACTAGTTCGTTCTTC. Amino acid sequence: CAWSVRVGTSSFF.

This clone was recorded a few times. This chain connects TRBV6-5 to TRBJ1-2, with 7 bases identical to TRBD1. The CDR3 extends over 15 amino acids. Unmatched junction bases numbered 12, after V lost 7 bases and J lost 4 bases. Germline CDR1 is MNHEY and CDR2 is SVGAGI. CDR3 in amino acids: CASKDRRQGVYGYTF. The CDR3 nucleotides read TGTGCCAGCAAAGACCGGAGACAGGGTGTCTATGGCTACACCTTC.

This clone has a handful of counts. The chain recombines TRBV6-1 with TRBJ1-1, with D uncertain. Per germline, CDR1 MNHNS and CDR2 SASEGT. Trimming took off 6 bases at V and 4 bases at J, with 15 bases between the two ends. This CDR3 has 14 amino acids. Here the CDR3 reads CASSDRTRGTEAFF. CDR3 nucleotide sequence: TGTGCCAGCAGCGATAGGACCCGCGGCACTGAAGCTTTCTTT.

This clone was observed once. The chain employs TRBV23-1 and TRBJ2-5, with a weak D call TRBD1 (6 bases). TRBV23-1 is classed as an ORF, of uncertain function. The V end was cut by 2 bases, the J end by 0 bases, with 13 bases between. The CDR3 is 16 amino acids. The CDR3: CASSQVPRGYQETQYF. CDR3 sequence (DNA): TGCGCCAGCAGTCAAGTCCCCAGGGGATACCAAGAGACCCAGTACTTC.

A single count supports this clone. The chain carries TRBV11-1 and TRBJ2-1, with TRBD1 matching 11 bases. Losses at the gene ends were 5 bases for V and 4 bases for J; bases not matched to a gene: 4. Germline V lookup: CDR1 SGHAT, CDR2 FQDESV (reference sequence). This CDR3 region has 15 residues. The CDR3 loop reads CASSLDRGPYNEQFF. CDR3 nucleotides: TGTGCCAGCAGCCTGGACAGGGGGCCTTACAATGAGCAGTTCTTC. Filled out from reference TRBV11-1 and TRBJ2-1, the complete variable domain reads EAEVAQSPRYKITEKSQAVAFWCDPISGHATLYWYRQILGQGPELLVQFQDESVVDDSQLPKDRFSAERLKGVDSTLKIQPAELGDSAMYLCASSLDRGPYNEQFFGPGTRLTVL.